This is a list of T cell receptor beta chains from one sample in a study of B cell selection in AIRE deficiency. Repertoires were generated with immunoSEQ multiplex PCR, while TCRdb's copy carries only in-frame clones and drops some. Here the sample spans 12,000 to 15,000 clones, 90% to 95% being singletons. Sequencing used Tregs sorted from PBMCs. The receptors here all came from a human donor with AIRE deficiency. Both conserved end residues are part of each CDR3. The D gene is left open where the match is weak.

j_call	v_call	d_call	cdr3_aa	cdr3_nt
TRBJ2-7	TRBV4-1	TRBD2	CASRRRLAGDEQYF	TGCGCCAGCAGACGCCGACTAGCGGGAGACGAGCAGTACTTC
TRBJ2-7	TRBV28	.	CASRGYEQYF	TGTGCCAGCAGGGGGTACGAGCAGTACTTC
TRBJ2-1	TRBV27	TRBD1	CASSLRDRSSYNEQFF	TGTGCCAGCAGTTTACGGGACAGGAGCTCCTACAATGAGCAGTTCTTC
TRBJ1-3	TRBV19	.	CASNWGPGNTIYF	TGTGCCAGTAACTGGGGTCCAGGAAACACCATATATTTT
TRBJ2-2	TRBV4-2	TRBD1	CASSSRTGAGELFF	TGTGCCAGCAGCTCCCGGACAGGCGCCGGGGAGCTGTTTTTT
TRBJ1-3	TRBV5-4	.	CASSKIPGNSGNTIYF	TGTGCCAGCAGCAAGATCCCAGGGAACTCTGGAAACACCATATATTTT
TRBJ2-1	TRBV15	.	CATSGSRDNEQFF	TGTGCCACCAGCGGGTCGCGGGACAATGAGCAGTTCTTC
TRBJ2-5	TRBV7-8	TRBD2	CASSAGQTLAGGQETQYF	TGTGCCAGCAGCGCAGGACAGACACTAGCGGGAGGCCAAGAGACCCAGTACTTC
TRBJ2-1	TRBV7-3	.	CASSPRAAKAYNEQFF	TGTGCCAGCAGCCCACGGGCGGCGAAAGCCTACAATGAGCAGTTCTTC
TRBJ2-1	TRBV4-1	TRBD2	CASSQVLSREGVEQFF	TGCGCCAGCAGCCAAGTTTTATCCCGGGAGGGCGTGGAGCAGTTCTTC
TRBJ2-2	TRBV5-6	TRBD2	CASSFRVQRGTGELFF	TGTGCCAGCAGCTTTCGAGTTCAGCGGGGGACCGGGGAGCTGTTTTTT
TRBJ2-5	TRBV5-1	TRBD2	CASSFLAEQETQYF	TGCGCCAGCAGCTTCCTAGCGGAACAAGAGACCCAGTACTTC
TRBJ1-5	TRBV19	.	CASSNRGLSNQPQHF	TGTGCCAGTAGCAACAGAGGGCTGAGCAATCAGCCCCAGCATTTT
TRBJ2-7	TRBV5-4	TRBD1	CASSPGQVGEQYF	TGTGCCAGCAGCCCAGGACAGGTAGGCGAGCAGTACTTC
TRBJ1-3	TRBV7-9	TRBD1	CASSPWGLGTGAGNTIYF	TGTGCCAGCAGCCCATGGGGCCTAGGGACAGGGGCTGGAAACACCATATATTTT
TRBJ2-7	TRBV10-3	.	CAISEVIAVSYEQYF	TGTGCCATCAGTGAGGTAATAGCTGTATCCTACGAGCAGTACTTC